The 25 T cell receptor beta chains in this list originate from one sample, sequenced in a study of blood T cell repertoires in COVID-19. Data came from immunoSEQ multiplex PCR; TCRdb stores just in-frame clones and leaves some out. The sample lists hundreds of thousands of clones, more than 85% occurring once. What was sequenced was PBMCs or T cells enriched from blood (not recorded which). These receptors all come from a woman aged 45-60 years who had recovered from COVID-19.

This chain connects TRBV18 to TRBJ2-1; 9 bases agree with TRBD1. The CDR3 has 15 amino acids. The germline V gene has CDR1 KGHSH and CDR2 LQKENI. Trimming took 0 bases from V and 5 from J; bases not matched to a gene: 2. The DNA for the CDR3 is TGTGCCAGCTCACCACCGGGACAGGGACACAATGAGCAGTTCTTC. Its translation is CASSPPGQGHNEQFF. Variable domain in full (rest from reference TRBV18 and TRBJ2-1): NAGVMQNPRHLVRRRGQEARLRCSPMKGHSHVYWYRQLPEEGLKFMVYLQKENIIDESGMPKERFSAEFPKEGPSILRIQQVVRGDSAAYFCASSPPGQGHNEQFFGPGTRLTVL.

The V call is TRBV3-1 (or the pseudogene TRBV3-2), the J call TRBJ2-7, with 8 bases lining up with TRBD2. Germline assignment: CDR1 LGHDT and CDR2 YNNKEL (reference sequence). V shed 3 bases, J shed 9 bases, and the junction held 13 bases outside the gene matches. The CDR3 sequence is 15 residues long. CDR3 residues: CASSQGLVGGLGQYF. CDR3 DNA: TGTGCCAGCAGCCAGGGACTAGTGGGAGGTCTAGGGCAGTACTTC.

This clone has just a few counts. The chain couples TRBV28 to TRBJ1-1; TRBD1 is a possible D gene (5 bases). This CDR3 is built from 13 residues. V was shortened by 10 bases and J by 2 bases, with 14 bases between the two germline ends. In germline, CDR1 is MDHEN, CDR2 SYDVKM. The chain's CDR3 is CATLDTKNTEAFF. CDR3 bases: TGTGCCACCTTGGACACCAAAAACACTGAAGCTTTCTTT.

The chain joins TRBV6-2 or TRBV6-3 to TRBJ1-3, with D uncertain. Trimming removed 2 bases from V and 3 bases from J, with 5 bases in between. CDR3 length equals 13 residues. CDR1 and CDR2 (germline): MNHEY, SVGEGT. The DNA for the CDR3 is TGTGCCAGCAGTTACGTCTTTGGAAACACCATATATTTT. It yields the protein CASSYVFGNTIYF.

This clone has more than one count but fewer than ten. The gene calls are TRBV7-6 and TRBJ2-2; D remains ambiguous. The CDR3 contains 16 residues. The V gene lost 4 bases and the J gene lost 0 bases, with 12 bases spanning the gap. CDR1 is SGHVS and CDR2 is FNYEAQ in the germline V gene. The CDR3 reads CASSYSRLANTGELFF. DNA of the CDR3: TGTGCCAGCAGCTACTCACGCTTAGCGAACACCGGGGAGCTGTTTTTT. Full variable domain (remainder filled in from reference TRBV7-6 and TRBJ2-2): GAGVSQSPRYKVTKRGQDVALRCDPISGHVSLYWYRQALGQGPEFLTYFNYEAQQDKSGLPNDRFSAERPEGSISTLTIQRTEQRDSAMYRCASSYSRLANTGELFFGEGSRLTVL.

The chain joins TRBV19 to TRBJ2-1; D possibly corresponds to TRBD1 (6 bases). Germline V gene lookup returns CDR1 LNHDA and CDR2 SQIVND (reference sequence). V was trimmed by 7 bases and J by 3 bases, leaving 16 bases between them. The CDR3 extends over 15 amino acids. In nucleotides, the CDR3 is TGTGCCAGTATTGGGGGCGGATCCAACTACAATGAGCAGTTCTTC. Its protein is CASIGGGSNYNEQFF.

Concerning this clone itself: At one boundary the junction diverges from the germline segment, which might be a read error. This chain uses TRBV5-1 with TRBJ1-1; tentatively, D is TRBD1 (6 bases). CDR3 length: 15 amino acids. The germline gives CDR1 SGHRS, CDR2 YFSETQ. This CDR3 is CARSWGGGANTEAFF. The CDR3 coding sequence is TGCGCCCGCAGCTGGGGCGGGGGGGCGAACACTGAAGCTTTCTTT.

Here the CDR3 DNA reads TGTGCCAGCAGCCTCAGAGAAGGGGGCGGCACTGAAGCTTTCTTT. This codes for CASSLREGGGTEAFF. This chain joins TRBV3-1 (or the pseudogene TRBV3-2) and TRBJ1-1, with 7 bases matching TRBD1. Germline V lookup: CDR1 LGHDT, CDR2 YNNKEL (reference sequence). V was clipped by 4 bases and J by 4 bases; unmatched bases: 9. The CDR3 has 15 amino acids.

This chain uses TRBV14 with TRBJ1-4; the D is unclear. This CDR3 region has 13 residues. Trimming left V 0 bases short and J 7 bases short, with 6 bases between. Germline values: CDR1 SGHDN, CDR2 FVKESK. The CDR3 spells CASSQDPPEKLFF. CDR3 nucleotides: TGTGCCAGCAGCCAAGATCCTCCTGAAAAACTGTTTTTT.

In its sample, this clone was seen a few times. Other DNA variants within this sample encode the same CDR3. V is TRBV5-1 and J is TRBJ1-1; no reliable D call. V dropped 2 bases and J dropped 10 bases, with 9 bases sitting between them. Germline loops: CDR1 SGHRS, CDR2 YFSETQ. There are 11 residues in the CDR3. This chain's CDR3 is CASSLEGGAFF. CDR3 DNA sequence: TGCGCCAGCAGCTTAGAAGGAGGAGCTTTCTTT.

The V call is TRBV3-1 (or the pseudogene TRBV3-2), the J call TRBJ1-1; 9 bases map to TRBD1. This CDR3 has 13 amino acids. Germline V CDR1 and CDR2: LGHDT, YNNKEL (reference sequence). Trimming cost V 7 bases and J 2 bases; bases outside gene matches: 2. CDR3 sequence (DNA): TGTGCCAGCAAGACAGGGGGAAACACTGAAGCTTTCTTT. This translates into CASKTGGNTEAFF.

The CDR3 nucleotides read TGTGCCAGCAGCGGAGGGCAAGAGACCCAGTACTTC. Encoded protein: CASSGGQETQYF. J is TRBJ2-5 and V is TRBV6-5; the D gene is possibly TRBD2 (6 bases). The CDR3 runs 12 residues. CDR1 is MNHEY and CDR2 is SVGAGI in the germline V gene. The V gene lost 6 bases and the J gene lost 2 bases, with 7 bases spanning the gap.

The rearrangement uses TRBV30 and TRBJ1-2, with 8 bases identical to TRBD1. There are 15 residues in the CDR3. After removal of 4 bases from V and 0 bases from J, the junction contained 7 bases not matched to a gene. The germline gives CDR1 GTSNPN, CDR2 SVGIG (reference sequence). CDR3 nucleotides: TGTGCCTGGACAGGGGGCCCGACCCCTAACTATGGCTACACCTTC. Its translation is CAWTGGPTPNYGYTF.

This rearrangement joins TRBV20-1 to TRBJ2-2; 10 nucleotides align to TRBD2. The ends lost 3 bases at V and 3 bases at J; junction bases unmatched: 7. The CDR3 covers 16 residues. CDR1 and CDR2 (germline): DFQATT, SNEGSKA (reference sequence). DNA of the CDR3: TGCAGTGCTAGTCAGTTGGGACTAGCGCACACCGGGGAGCTGTTTTTT. This sequence encodes CSASQLGLAHTGELFF.

This chain connects TRBV28 to TRBJ2-4, with 8 bases aligning to TRBD2. Trimming cost V 3 bases and J 3 bases; bases outside gene matches: 7. The germline gives CDR1 MDHEN, CDR2 SYDVKM. The CDR3 is made up of 16 amino acids. CDR3: CASSFGLAGLKNIQYF. CDR3 nucleotide sequence: TGTGCCAGCAGTTTCGGTCTAGCGGGCCTCAAAAACATTCAGTACTTC.

The chain carries TRBV4-1 and TRBJ2-7, with D tentatively TRBD2 (6 bases). The V and J ends lost 3 bases and 2 bases respectively, with 14 bases between them. This CDR3 is built from 15 residues. Looked up from germline, CDR1 is MGHRA and CDR2 is YSYEKL. The CDR3 loop reads CASSHRISGAYEQYF. The CDR3 nucleotides read TGCGCCAGCAGCCATAGGATTAGCGGAGCCTACGAGCAGTACTTC.

J is TRBJ2-7 and V is TRBV9, with a possible D match to TRBD1 (6 bases). The CDR3 runs to 14 residues. The germline V gene encodes CDR1 SGDLS and CDR2 YYNGEE. The germline V and J ends were trimmed by 4 bases and 3 bases, with 14 bases remaining between them. In DNA, the CDR3 is TGTGCCAGCAGCACCCTAGGGGACAACTACGAGCAGTACTTC. It yields the protein CASSTLGDNYEQYF.

This chain links TRBV24-1 with TRBJ2-2; TRBD1 is a possible D gene (5 bases). Germline-derived CDR1 and CDR2 are KGHDR and SFDVKD. V lost 5 bases, J lost 1 base, and 7 bases lay in between. The CDR3 is 14 amino acids. CDR3 DNA: TGTGCCACCAGTGGGACAATGAACACCGGGGAGCTGTTTTTT. It is translated as CATSGTMNTGELFF.

The chain is built from TRBV18 and TRBJ2-1, with D perhaps matching TRBD2 (6 bases). This CDR3 comprises 15 residues. Trimming shortened V by 0 bases and J by 6 bases, and 12 bases separated the two germline ends. CDR1 is KGHSH, CDR2 LQKENI, per germline. CDR3 region: CASSPPGFSGNEQFF. CDR3 bases: TGTGCCAGCTCACCACCGGGCTTTAGCGGCAATGAGCAGTTCTTC.

The gene calls are TRBV12-3 or TRBV12-4 and TRBJ1-1, with 9 positions matching TRBD1. V shed 7 bases and J 4 bases; nucleotides not matched to a gene: 4. There are 13 residues in the CDR3. The CDR3 coding sequence is TGTGCCAGCATTAACAGGGGGCCCACTGAAGCTTTCTTT. Translation gives CASINRGPTEAFF.

This clone was picked up a small number of times. This chain connects TRBV5-1 to TRBJ2-3, with 8 bases that match TRBD1. The CDR3 contains 14 residues. The junction had 10 bases not matched to a gene; V was cut back by 4 bases and J by 9 bases. Germline V gene lookup returns CDR1 SGHRS and CDR2 YFSETQ. The CDR3 region has the DNA TGCGCCAGCAGCCTTAGAGACAGGGGCGGAACGCAGTATTTT. Protein sequence: CASSLRDRGGTQYF.

This clone has only one observation. V and J are TRBV19 and TRBJ1-5; D is undetermined. CDR1 and CDR2 from the germline V gene are LNHDA and SQIVND (reference sequence). This CDR3 has 15 amino acids. Trimming took 7 bases from V and 9 from J, leaving 22 bases between them. The CDR3 coding sequence is TGTGCCAGTACCCCGGGGAGGGCCTCAGTTTCGCCCCAGCATTTT. It specifies CASTPGRASVSPQHF.

The V call is TRBV5-4, the J call TRBJ2-1, with 7 nucleotides matching TRBD2. The ends lost 10 bases at V and 3 bases at J; junction bases unmatched: 10. The CDR3 spans 14 residues. Per the germline V gene, CDR1 is SGHNT and CDR2 is YYREEE (reference sequence). In nucleotides, the CDR3 is TGTGCCGTCAACCGGCTAGCGGACTACAATGAGCAGTTCTTC. It encodes CAVNRLADYNEQFF.

The V call is TRBV28, the J call TRBJ2-1, with 7 bases that match TRBD2. The CDR3 consists of 18 residues. V lost 5 bases, J lost 7 bases, and 20 bases stayed unmatched. Germline assignment: CDR1 MDHEN and CDR2 SYDVKM. The CDR3 sequence: CASSHLKLAGPGGNEQFF. In DNA, the CDR3 is TGTGCCAGCAGTCACCTCAAATTAGCAGGCCCCGGGGGGAATGAGCAGTTCTTC.

This sequence joins TRBV24-1 and TRBJ2-5, with 9 bases fitting TRBD1. CDR3 length equals 16 residues. Trimming cost V 5 bases and J 3 bases; bases outside gene matches: 9. Looked up from germline, CDR1 is KGHDR and CDR2 is SFDVKD. The CDR3 DNA reads TGTGCCACCAGTGCCTGGAACCGGGACAGGGAAGAGACCCAGTACTTC. As protein: CATSAWNRDREETQYF.